The 5 T cell receptor beta chains in this list originate from one sample, sequenced in a study of blood T cell repertoires in COVID-19. Some clones are missing from TCRdb's copy, which holds only in-frame ones; the method was immunoSEQ multiplex PCR. The table lists roughly 260,000 clones, roughly 86% of them singletons. The sample consisted of peripheral blood. These receptors all stem from a man aged 35 to 55 who had recovered from COVID-19.

V gene TRBV19 combines with J gene TRBJ2-1, with D possibly matching TRBD2 (5 bases). The CDR3 sequence is 14 residues long. Germline CDR1 LNHDA, CDR2 SQIVND (reference sequence). V was shortened by 8 bases and J by 10 bases, with 21 bases between the two germline ends. As DNA, the CDR3 is TGTGCCAGTTTGTTGAGGGAGTCGGCCGGGGAGCAGTTCTTC. Translation gives CASLLRESAGEQFF.

The V gene is TRBV19, the J gene TRBJ2-3, with TRBD2 identical over 10 bases. J lost 0 bases, V lost 4 bases, and 10 bases had no gene match. The germline V gene encodes CDR1 LNHDA and CDR2 SQIVND (reference sequence). This CDR3 is built from 18 residues. The CDR3: CASSRKTTSGYSTDTQYF. The CDR3 DNA sequence: TGTGCCAGTAGTAGGAAAACGACTAGCGGGTATAGCACAGATACGCAGTATTTT.

The chain combines TRBV21-1 with TRBJ2-3; the listed D gene, TRBD2, was not tested against the DNA. TRBV21-1 is marked as a pseudogene. The CDR3 extends over 22 amino acids. The CDR3 DNA reads as TGTGCCAGCAGCAAAGTTTTAAGGACGTTTAATCCGGGGCGGGAAAGCACAGATACGCAGTATTTT. Amino acid sequence: CASSKVLRTFNPGRESTDTQYF.

This chain uses TRBV19 with TRBJ1-3; a possible D gene is TRBD1 (5 bases). The CDR3 has 15 residues. V shed 8 bases and J shed 4 bases, with 18 bases lying between them. Germline CDR1 is LNHDA and CDR2 is SQIVND (reference sequence). CDR3 in DNA: TGTGCCAGTGCGACCCTCGGGACTCTAGGAAACACCATATATTTT. Translation: CASATLGTLGNTIYF.

This sequence joins TRBV6-5 and TRBJ2-1; 7 bases align to TRBD2. V dropped 4 bases and J dropped 7; count of bases not matched to a gene: 13. The CDR3 extends over 16 amino acids. Germline V gene data show CDR1 as MNHEY and CDR2 as SVGAGI. CDR3 in amino acids: CASSSATSVSKNEQFF. CDR3 sequence (DNA): TGTGCCAGCAGTTCCGCTACTAGCGTCAGTAAGAATGAGCAGTTCTTC.